This is a list of T cell receptor beta chains from one sample in a study of blood T cell repertoires in COVID-19. Sequenced by immunoSEQ multiplex PCR; TCRdb stores in-frame clones only, minus some. In the table there are some 100,000 clones, roughly 92% of which are singletons. The specimen sequenced was peripheral blood. Receptor source: a woman between 55 and 75 years old with active COVID-19. CDR3s include the opening cysteine and the closing phenylalanine or tryptophan. The order of the fields is D gene, clone size, CDR3 length, V gene, J gene, CDR3 DNA, CDR3 protein. A D gene is named only where the DNA matches it firmly. The listing skips clone size in some rows; elsewhere it reads once, few, many or a size class.

d_call: TRBD1
clone_size: .
cdr3_length: 17
v_call: TRBV7-7
j_call: TRBJ2-1
cdr3_nt: TGTGCTAGCAGCTTAACCGCGACAGGGAGCTCCTACAATGAGCAGTTCTTC
cdr3_aa: CASSLTATGSSYNEQFF

d_call: .
clone_size: .
cdr3_length: 15
v_call: TRBV5-6
j_call: TRBJ1-5
cdr3_nt: TGTGCCAGCAGTCGCCGCGGGCAGATAAATCAGCCCCAGCATTTT
cdr3_aa: CASSRRGQINQPQHF

d_call: TRBD2
clone_size: .
cdr3_length: 17
v_call: TRBV6-1
j_call: TRBJ2-7
cdr3_nt: TGTGCCAGCAGTGAAAGGACTAGCGGGGGGGCCCCGGTCGAGCAGTACTTC
cdr3_aa: CASSERTSGGAPVEQYF

d_call: TRBD2
clone_size: .
cdr3_length: 15
v_call: TRBV6-5
j_call: TRBJ2-2
cdr3_nt: TGTGCCAGCAGATTGGGACTAGCGGGGACCGGGGAGCTGTTTTTT
cdr3_aa: CASRLGLAGTGELFF

d_call: .
clone_size: .
cdr3_length: 14
v_call: TRBV28
j_call: TRBJ2-5
cdr3_nt: TGTGCCAGCAGTTTACCGCAGGGAAGAGAGACCCAGTACTTC
cdr3_aa: CASSLPQGRETQYF

d_call: TRBD1
clone_size: .
cdr3_length: 13
v_call: TRBV7-9
j_call: TRBJ1-2
cdr3_nt: TGTGCCAGCAGCCTAGGACAGGGGTCGGGCTACACCTTC
cdr3_aa: CASSLGQGSGYTF

d_call: .
clone_size: few
cdr3_length: 14
v_call: TRBV6-5
j_call: TRBJ1-2
cdr3_nt: TGTGCCAGCAGCCCCACCGTCAGGGTCAATGGCTACACCTTC
cdr3_aa: CASSPTVRVNGYTF

d_call: TRBD1
clone_size: .
cdr3_length: 18
v_call: TRBV4-1
j_call: TRBJ1-1
cdr3_nt: TGCGCCAGCAGCCAAGCCGGACAGGGGGCGGGTAAGAACACTGAAGCTTTCTTT
cdr3_aa: CASSQAGQGAGKNTEAFF

d_call: .
clone_size: .
cdr3_length: 14
v_call: TRBV5-5
j_call: TRBJ1-1
cdr3_nt: TGTGCCAGCAGCTTCAGGGTATTGAACACTGAAGCTTTCTTT
cdr3_aa: CASSFRVLNTEAFF

d_call: TRBD1
clone_size: .
cdr3_length: 15
v_call: TRBV27
j_call: TRBJ1-6
cdr3_nt: TGTGCCAGCAGTTTAGTGACAGGGGGCGAGTCACCCCTCCACTTT
cdr3_aa: CASSLVTGGESPLHF

d_call: TRBD1
clone_size: .
cdr3_length: 15
v_call: TRBV5-1
j_call: TRBJ2-7
cdr3_nt: TGCGCCAGCAGCTTGGCACAGGGGAGACAATACGAGCAGTACTTC
cdr3_aa: CASSLAQGRQYEQYF

d_call: .
clone_size: .
cdr3_length: 13
v_call: TRBV28
j_call: TRBJ1-4
cdr3_nt: TGTGCCAGCCGACTAGGCGGGGATGAAAAACTGTTTTTT
cdr3_aa: CASRLGGDEKLFF

d_call: TRBD1
clone_size: .
cdr3_length: 14
v_call: TRBV2
j_call: TRBJ1-1
cdr3_nt: TGTGCCAGCAGTTTGACAGGGGGGATCACTGAAGCTTTCTTT
cdr3_aa: CASSLTGGITEAFF

d_call: TRBD1
clone_size: .
cdr3_length: 15
v_call: TRBV2
j_call: TRBJ2-7
cdr3_nt: TGTGCCAGCAGTCGAGACAGGGGAGGATCCTACGAGCAGTACTTC
cdr3_aa: CASSRDRGGSYEQYF

d_call: .
clone_size: .
cdr3_length: 13
v_call: TRBV24-1
j_call: TRBJ2-5
cdr3_nt: TGTGCCGTGGGTGGGGCCAGTCGGGAGACCCAGTACTTC
cdr3_aa: CAVGGASRETQYF

d_call: TRBD1
clone_size: .
cdr3_length: 13
v_call: TRBV7-3
j_call: TRBJ1-1
cdr3_nt: TGTGCCAGCAGCCAGGGGGGTAGTTCCGGAGCTTTCTTT
cdr3_aa: CASSQGGSSGAFF